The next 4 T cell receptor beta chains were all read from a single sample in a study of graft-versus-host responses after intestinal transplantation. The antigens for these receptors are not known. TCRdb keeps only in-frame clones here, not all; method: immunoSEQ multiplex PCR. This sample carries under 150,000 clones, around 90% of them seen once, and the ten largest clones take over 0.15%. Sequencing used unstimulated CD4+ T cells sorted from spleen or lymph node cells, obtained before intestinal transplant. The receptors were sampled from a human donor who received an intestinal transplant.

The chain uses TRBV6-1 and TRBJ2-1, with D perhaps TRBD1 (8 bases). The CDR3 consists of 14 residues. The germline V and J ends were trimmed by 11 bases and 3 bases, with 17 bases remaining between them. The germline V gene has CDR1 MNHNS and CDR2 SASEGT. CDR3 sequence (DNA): TGTGCCGCGGGAACAGGGGGGGGCTACAATGAGCAGTTCTTC. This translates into CAAGTGGGYNEQFF.

Here the CDR3 reads CASSLGGLAEETQYF. CDR3 nucleotides: TGTGCCAGCAGCTTAGGGGGACTAGCGGAAGAGACCCAGTACTTC. The rearrangement joins TRBV7-7 to TRBJ2-5; 11 bases are shared with TRBD2. Germline values: CDR1 SSHAT, CDR2 FNYEAQ (reference sequence). This CDR3 comprises 15 residues. The V gene end was trimmed by 1 base and the J gene end by 3 bases; junction bases not matched to a gene: 1.

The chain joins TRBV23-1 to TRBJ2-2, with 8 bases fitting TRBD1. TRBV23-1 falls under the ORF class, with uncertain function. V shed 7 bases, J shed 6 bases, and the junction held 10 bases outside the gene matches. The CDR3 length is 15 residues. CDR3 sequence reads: CASNSTGVVAGELFF. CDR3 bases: TGCGCCAGCAATTCGACAGGGGTGGTGGCCGGGGAGCTGTTTTTT.

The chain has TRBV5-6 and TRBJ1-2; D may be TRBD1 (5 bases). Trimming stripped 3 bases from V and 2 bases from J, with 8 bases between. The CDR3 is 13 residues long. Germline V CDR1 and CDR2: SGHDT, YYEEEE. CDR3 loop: CASSSGPNYGYTF. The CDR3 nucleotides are TGTGCCAGCAGCTCGGGACCGAACTATGGCTACACCTTC.